The next 27 T cell receptor beta chains were all read from a single sample in a study of vaccination and CD4 T cells after COVID-19. Treatment reported: roughly nine-day PBMC culture with coronavirus spike peptide pools or control peptides (ViraFEST assay). CD4+ T cells of the unexposed donor were collected before the COVID-19 pandemic (2011-2018). Their antigen targets remain unknown. The Oncomine TCR Beta short-read assay generated sequence data from the DNA of cultured CD4+ T cells. Via MiXCR, TCRdb re-called the PCR reads, giving one row per CDR3 protein. The table lists roughly 7,900 distinct CDR3 sequences, 35% to 40% of them singletons. Sequences were obtained from CD4+ T cells from blood, cultured in vitro. The source is a human donor in good health.

The V and J genes are TRBV25-1 and TRBJ2-7, with D uncertain. Germline-derived CDR1 and CDR2 are MGHDK and SYGVNS. The CDR3 covers 10 residues. Trimming removed 8 bases from V and 3 bases from J, with 5 bases in between. The CDR3 sequence: CASEFYEQYF. CDR3 sequence (DNA): TGTGCCAGCGAGTTCTACGAGCAGTACTTC.

V is TRBV6-5 and J is TRBJ1-5; the match to TRBD1 covers 9 bases. With 4 bases clipped from V and 0 bases from J, the junction kept 7 bases outside the gene matches. The CDR3 runs 17 residues. CDR1 is MNHEY and CDR2 is SVGAGI in the germline V gene. The CDR3 DNA sequence: TGTGCCAGCAGTTTGAACAGGGGGCCCTTTAGCAATCAGCCCCAGCATTTT. Its protein is CASSLNRGPFSNQPQHF.

This sequence joins TRBV5-1 and TRBJ2-1; D gene ambiguous. Germline V gives CDR1 SGHRS, CDR2 YFSETQ. The V end was cut by 0 bases, the J end by 6 bases, with 4 bases between. CDR3 length: 12 residues. CDR3 residues: CASSLGGNEQFF. DNA of the CDR3: TGCGCCAGCAGCTTGGGCGGCAATGAGCAGTTCTTC.

The chain employs TRBV6-1 and TRBJ1-1; 9 bases align to TRBD1. From germline, CDR1 is MNHNS and CDR2 SASEGT. The CDR3 covers 12 residues. V gave up 10 bases and J gave up 0 bases; unmatched junction bases: 0. As DNA, the CDR3 is TGTGCCAACAGGGGGCTGAACACTGAAGCTTTCTTT. This translates into CANRGLNTEAFF.

The chain links TRBV6-2 or TRBV6-3 to TRBJ2-3; D remains ambiguous. Germline assignment: CDR1 MNHEY and CDR2 SVGEGT. Between the trimmed V and J ends, which lost 4 bases and 2 bases, there was a span of 13 bases. This CDR3 region has 15 residues. The CDR3 nucleotides are TGTGCCAGCAGTTCTCTAGTGCTGGTCACAGATACGCAGTATTTT. This translates into CASSSLVLVTDTQYF.

In this sample, this clonotype turned up a few times. The chain is built from TRBV19 and TRBJ1-2; the D gene is possibly TRBD1 (5 bases). Germline CDR1 and CDR2: LNHDA and SQIVND (reference sequence). This CDR3 has 14 residues. Trimming took 4 bases from V and 4 from J, leaving 13 bases between them. The CDR3 nucleotides read TGTGCCAGTAGTACGGGGGTGGCAACCTATGGCTACACCTTC. Translated: CASSTGVATYGYTF.

This clonotype showed up just a few times. V usage is TRBV11-3 and J usage is TRBJ1-1; tentatively, D is TRBD1 (5 bases). This CDR3 has 14 residues. Germline lookup yields CDR1 SGHNT and CDR2 YENEEA. The V end was cut by 5 bases, the J end by 1 base, with 11 bases between. DNA of the CDR3: TGTGCCAGCAGCCTAACAGGTGCGAACACTGAAGCTTTCTTT. Protein: CASSLTGANTEAFF.

The CDR3 DNA is TGTGCCAGCAGTTACTCAGGACTAGGCGCGCAGTATTTT. This gives the protein CASSYSGLGAQYF. This sequence joins TRBV12-3 or TRBV12-4 and TRBJ2-3, with 7 bases fitting TRBD2. The J segment lost 10 bases and the V segment lost 4 bases, leaving 8 bases of the junction unmatched. The CDR3 covers 13 residues.

The sample holds a few counts of this clonotype. The V call is TRBV28, the J call TRBJ2-3, with TRBD1 identical over 9 bases. CDR1 is MDHEN and CDR2 is SYDVKM in the germline V gene. The junction had 8 bases not matched to a gene; V was cut back by 9 bases and J by 7 bases. The length of the CDR3 is 13 residues. CDR3 nucleotide sequence: TGTGCCAGTATACAGGGGGCTGGGAATACGCAGTATTTT. Its protein is CASIQGAGNTQYF.

The V gene is TRBV18, the J gene TRBJ1-5; 7 bases fit TRBD1. V was clipped by 4 bases and J by 4 bases; unmatched bases: 1. Germline CDR1 and CDR2: KGHSH and LQKENI. CDR3 size: 13 residues. The CDR3 sequence is CASSLDRNQPQHF. The CDR3 DNA follows: TGTGCCAGCTCACTGGACAGGAATCAGCCCCAGCATTTT.

V usage is TRBV7-2 and J usage is TRBJ2-7; D remains ambiguous. V was pared by 1 base and J by 2 bases, with 9 bases between. Germline lookup yields CDR1 SGHTA and CDR2 FQGNSA. CDR3 size: 14 residues. As DNA, the CDR3 is TGTGCCAGCAGCTTAGATTGGCGAACCTACGAGCAGTACTTC. Its protein product is CASSLDWRTYEQYF.

V usage is TRBV9 and J usage is TRBJ1-2, with 7 positions matching TRBD1. Germline V gene data show CDR1 as SGDLS and CDR2 as YYNGEE. The CDR3 loop spans 12 amino acids. The trim removed 4 bases at V and 5 bases at J, leaving 2 bases unmatched. The CDR3 loop is CASSRQGYGYTF. For the CDR3, the DNA is TGTGCCAGCAGCAGACAGGGATATGGCTACACCTTC.

CDR3 bases: TGTGCCAGCAGCCTCCAGGGCGGCAGCTCCTACGAGCAGTACTTC. Encoded protein: CASSLQGGSSYEQYF. This chain joins TRBV14 and TRBJ2-7; possible D gene TRBD1, 5 bases. Trimming removed 4 bases from V and 0 bases from J, with 13 bases in between. The CDR3 runs to 15 residues. Germline CDR1 is SGHDN and CDR2 is FVKESK.

This chain joins TRBV11-3 and TRBJ2-1; D is ambiguous. Trimming removed 5 bases from V and 4 bases from J, with 21 bases in between. Germline-derived CDR1 and CDR2 are SGHNT and YENEEA. This CDR3 spans 17 amino acids. This CDR3 reads CASSEGNGPRQYNEQFF. The CDR3 DNA reads TGTGCCAGCAGCGAAGGGAACGGGCCCAGACAATACAATGAGCAGTTCTTC.

CDR3 in amino acids: CASSLSEGTQYF. CDR3 coding DNA: TGTGCCAGCAGCTTATCGGAGGGTACGCAGTATTTT. The chain has TRBV7-9 and TRBJ2-3; D possibly corresponds to TRBD2 (6 bases). Germline loops: CDR1 SEHNR, CDR2 FQNEAQ (reference sequence). V dropped 2 bases and J dropped 8 bases, with 8 bases sitting between them. The CDR3 contains 12 residues.

There are a few counts of this clonotype. The chain employs TRBV20-1 and TRBJ1-5; 9 nucleotides agree with TRBD1. The junction had 4 bases not matched to a gene; V was cut back by 3 bases and J by 4 bases. Germline V gene lookup returns CDR1 DFQATT and CDR2 SNEGSKA (reference sequence). The CDR3 covers 14 residues. CDR3 protein: CSARGQGVNQPQHF. The CDR3 DNA reads TGCAGTGCTAGGGGACAGGGTGTTAATCAGCCCCAGCATTTT.

As to this clonotype: Germline and junction disagree at one end, which may indicate a read error. The V call is TRBV29-1, the J call TRBJ2-2, with TRBD2 matching 10 bases. The CDR3 sequence is 19 residues long. Germline V gene sequence: CDR1 SQVTM, CDR2 ANQGSEA. CDR3 DNA sequence: TGCAGCTTACCCTCAAAGCTAGCGGGAGACCCCGCGGACACCGGGAAGCTGTTTTTT. Encoded protein: CSLPSKLAGDPADTGKLFF.

This clonotype has only a few counts. The chain's CDR3 is CASSSRTDTQYF. CDR3 bases: TGTGCCAGCAGTTCACGCACAGATACGCAGTATTTT. The chain joins TRBV6-5 to TRBJ2-3; D remains ambiguous. V was cut by 4 bases and J by 1 base, with 3 bases left in between. Germline loops: CDR1 MNHEY, CDR2 SVGAGI. The CDR3 sequence is 12 residues long.

This clonotype was picked up a small number of times. The V call is TRBV27, the J call TRBJ1-5; D unresolved. The germline V gene encodes CDR1 MNHEY and CDR2 SMNVEV (reference sequence). CDR3 length: 15 amino acids. Trimming shortened V by 0 bases and J by 3 bases, and 9 bases separated the two germline ends. CDR3 bases: TGTGCCAGCAGTTTATCCCGGGAGGCCAATCAGCCCCAGCATTTT. Translation: CASSLSREANQPQHF.

The chain combines TRBV28 with TRBJ1-1; tentatively, D is TRBD1 (5 bases). Trimming left V 10 bases short and J 4 bases short, with 13 bases between. In germline, CDR1 is MDHEN, CDR2 SYDVKM. The CDR3 consists of 12 residues. The CDR3 DNA reads as TGTGCCACCCAGGTGGGGCGCACTGAAGCTTTCTTT. Protein: CATQVGRTEAFF.

V gene TRBV28 combines with J gene TRBJ1-5, with D possibly being TRBD1 (6 bases). The V end was cut by 5 bases, the J end by 2 bases, with 13 bases between. Germline CDR1 MDHEN, CDR2 SYDVKM. The CDR3 extends over 15 amino acids. This chain's CDR3 is CASSPPRQGNQPQHF. The CDR3 DNA sequence: TGTGCCAGCAGTCCCCCCCGACAGGGCAATCAGCCCCAGCATTTT. Full variable domain (rest looked up from reference TRBV28 and TRBJ1-5): DVKVTQSSRYLVKRTGEKVFLECVQDMDHENMFWYRQDPGLGLRLIYFSYDVKMKEKGDIPEGYSVSREKKERFSLILESASTNQTSMYLCASSPPRQGNQPQHFGDGTRLSIL.

The chain combines TRBV19 with TRBJ2-2; 8 bases align to TRBD2. The CDR3 is 16 residues long. The germline gives CDR1 LNHDA, CDR2 SQIVND (reference sequence). V shed 5 bases and J 5 bases; nucleotides not matched to a gene: 10. The CDR3 DNA reads TGTGCCAGTAGTCCACAGACTAGCGAAGGGACCGGGGAGCTGTTTTTT. Residues: CASSPQTSEGTGELFF.

The V gene is TRBV27, the J gene TRBJ1-4; tentative D call: TRBD1 (5 bases). V lost 3 bases, J lost 7 bases, and 12 bases lay in between. The germline V gene encodes CDR1 MNHEY and CDR2 SMNVEV (reference sequence). This CDR3 has 14 amino acids. The CDR3 loop reads CASSFRGGGEKLFF. In nucleotides, the CDR3 is TGTGCCAGCAGTTTTAGGGGTGGAGGTGAAAAACTGTTTTTT.

The chain combines TRBV20-1 with TRBJ2-1, with D maybe TRBD2 (6 bases). The V end lost 1 base, the J end lost 13 bases, and 17 bases lay between the germline ends. The CDR3 runs 13 residues. CDR1 and CDR2 from the germline V gene are DFQATT and SNEGSKA (reference sequence). The CDR3 DNA sequence: TGCAGTGCTAGAGGGGACTCCCGCATGGCCCAGTTCTTC. Amino acid sequence: CSARGDSRMAQFF.

This sequence joins TRBV7-9 and TRBJ1-6; TRBD1 might be the D (6 bases). V was shortened by 5 bases and J by 0 bases, with 14 bases between the two germline ends. Germline V lookup: CDR1 SEHNR, CDR2 FQNEAQ (reference sequence). The CDR3 loop spans 17 amino acids. The CDR3 sequence is CASSGGGASSYNSPLHF. CDR3 DNA sequence: TGTGCCAGCAGCGGGGGGGGGGCTAGCTCCTATAATTCACCCCTCCACTTT.

This clonotype was recorded a few times. The chain recombines TRBV2 with TRBJ2-5; unclear D gene. V was pared by 4 bases and J by 7 bases, with 4 bases between. This CDR3 is built from 10 residues. In germline, CDR1 is SNHLY, CDR2 FYNNEI. Here the CDR3 reads CASSAVTQYF. The CDR3, as DNA: TGTGCCAGCAGTGCGGTGACCCAGTACTTC.

Only a few counts were recorded for this clonotype. In nucleotides, the CDR3 is TGCAGTGCTAGTATCGTACGGGGTCTCACAGATACGCAGTATTTT. Translated: CSASIVRGLTDTQYF. The chain joins TRBV20-1 to TRBJ2-3, with D perhaps TRBD2 (5 bases). V was pared by 3 bases and J by 2 bases, with 15 bases between. The germline CDR1 and CDR2 sequences are DFQATT and SNEGSKA (reference sequence). There are 15 residues in the CDR3.